This T cell receptor (beta chain) was sequenced during a study of T cells in localized non-small cell lung cancer. As for this clone: Its antigen is unidentified.

Study-level results: Longer overall survival associated with higher blood T cell density; shorter survival with higher adjacent-lung clonality. Adjacent uninvolved lung had the highest clonality, suggesting focused antigen responses. Median detection of top 100 tumor clones in adjacent lung was about 60 clones.

The CDR3 is made up of 15 amino acids. Germline CDR1 and CDR2: MDHEN and SYDVKM. Between the trimmed V and J ends, which lost 4 bases and 8 bases, there was a span of 20 bases. Assay: immunoSEQ multiplex PCR; the TCRdb copy retains only in-frame clones and omits some. The sample lists 3,500 to 5,000 clones, roughly 27% occurring once. This material consisted of lung tumor tissue, taken before any cancer treatment. This chain connects TRBV28 to TRBJ1-2, with TRBD1 as a possible D gene (5 bases). This receptor was obtained from a male donor aged 60 or over with stage I lung adenocarcinoma. DNA of the CDR3: TGTGCCAGCAGTTCACCCTCGGGGCGAGGGCGGGGCTACACCTTC. Its protein product is CASSSPSGRGRGYTF.